This T cell receptor beta chain was documented in a study of metastatic and nonmetastatic thyroid tumors. Whole-study context: It was across blood and tumor or nodule tissue from malignant and benign thyroid patients that repertoires were compared. Study-level findings and limits: As reported, TCR beta diversity in blood and tumor was significantly higher in malignant thyroid tumors than in benign nodules.

In the authors' methods: Differences in CDR3 between clinicopathological groups were drawn on to build a classifier intended to discriminate distant-metastatic papillary thyroid cancer patients. TCRdb redid the clone calls on the PCR reads using MiXCR. The V and J calls come from TCRdb's annotation, not from the publication. The data contain 45,000 to 55,000 clones, under 30% of them singletons. This clone was observed many times. Its antigen is currently unknown. Among the patients, none had received any treatment before thyroid surgery. V was cut by 7 bases and J by 5 bases, with 18 bases left in between. CDR3 length: 13 amino acids. From germline, CDR1 is DFQATT and CDR2 SNEGSKA (reference sequence).

The sequence came from a male donor with papillary thyroid cancer or a benign thyroid nodule (not recorded which). Some clones in this sample may be carry-over from other donors' samples. The chain joins TRBV20-1 to TRBJ2-7; D perhaps matches TRBD1 (6 bases). The material sequenced was blood. CDR3 coding DNA: TGCAGTGTCAGGGGACCCTCCTTAGACGAGCAGTACTTC. Translation gives CSVRGPSLDEQYF.